This record concerns one T cell receptor beta chain sequence. What this receptor recognizes is not known. The data stem from a study of cytomegalovirus exposure and HLA in healthy donors listed by TCRdb under 2017. With respect to the entire study: An earlier analysis of about 560 of the donors reported approximately 260 Gb of sequence data and about 120 million unique TCR beta sequences obtained from 150 million to 200 million T cells. An early release covering around 630 HLA-typed donors comprised roughly 300 gigabases of sequencing data and around 86 million unique TCR sequences. The genetic ancestry cluster associated with self-reported Caucasian donors included 80% to 90% of the roughly 400 genotyped donors. The study was designed to test whether signatures of past pathogen exposure could be identified by cataloging public T cell receptors. The T cell repertoires of 666 subjects were profiled by immunosequencing and related to cytomegalovirus serostatus. A separate validation cohort of roughly 130 different subjects was used in addition to the roughly 670-subject first cohort. To predict cytomegalovirus infection status, the study combined high-throughput TCR immunosequencing, statistical association of individual TCRs with disease status, and machine learning. In a later analysis, previously published TCR beta repertoires from about 640 donors were re-analyzed and high-resolution HLA genotyping was added so that TCR occurrence patterns could be studied. In the later analysis, no new phenotypic data were used to find candidate immune exposures; instead, reliance was placed on TCR beta sequences and their occurrence across donors. An earlier analysis of around 580 of the donors used high-throughput TCR beta sequencing to judge whether each TCR beta V gene segment behaved as functional or pseudogenic. Donor age, sex, ethnicity and CMV serostatus were compiled together with the repertoire data. In a later genetic analysis, genome-wide SNP genotypes for about three fifths of the roughly 670 donors were used, and that subset was treated as a discovery cohort. Every discovery cohort repertoire had been produced on one sequencing platform. HLA typing included class I and class II loci at four-digit resolution. Typing coverage varied by locus: roughly 620-640 donors for A, B, C, DRB1 and DQB1; roughly 510 for DQA1; around 610 for DPA1; about 450 for DPB1. Several DR-DQ haplotypes were treated as single units for association and clustering because of strong linkage in the cohort. Across approximately 400 genotyped donors of the cohort, an average of about 250,000 unique TCR beta nucleotide sequences per donor were sequenced, and around 20% of those sequences were non-productive. Paper-wide results and their limitations: The only immune exposure information available for the cohort was CMV serostatus. Because the 87-base-pair reads could not distinguish some IMGT-functional V segments, including TRBV6-2 and TRBV6-3, those segments were excluded. Because HLA typing was unavailable for some donors at each locus, only the typed subset was used in association tests. A further reported finding was that TCR beta sequences accurately predicted the HLA-A and HLA-B alleles for most subjects in the first cohort. It was suggested by the authors that the approach could potentially be generalized to other disease states and immunological phenotypes. A later analysis reported that several top co-occurrence clusters appeared linked to parvovirus B19, influenza, CMV and Epstein-Barr virus. Roughly 15 rarely observed V segments, including chromosome 9 orphons, were excluded from the earlier analysis of about 600 of the donors because counts were too low. The classifier was reported to diagnose cytomegalovirus status with high specificity and sensitivity in both the original and validation cohorts. Most TCR sequences were seen in very few donors, while some public TCRs were found in many individuals. Three of the identified cytomegalovirus-associated TCR beta chains were confirmed in vitro to be specific for cytomegalovirus antigens. In a later analysis, about 16,000 TCR beta sequences were associated with specific HLA alleles at a false discovery rate of 0.05. A later analysis found that TCR association rates varied across HLA loci, with DRB1 alleles showing the most associated TCRs and HLA-C alleles the fewest. In an earlier analysis of around 600 of the donors, most TCR beta V segments appeared in productive rearrangements about 87% or about 30% of the time, broadly matching IMGT annotations. The sequencing pipeline was judged likely to have produced a cluster of highly shared sequence variants as a technical artifact. According to a later analysis, most CMV-associated TCR beta chains appeared to be HLA-restricted, and the HLA associations seemed to be driven largely by CMV exposure. In a later genetic analysis, a missense DCLRE1C variant was associated with V-gene and J-gene trimming of TCR beta chains, and the association was replicated in an independent cohort. Sequencing depth was assumed to be roughly uniform across donors in the presence/absence analyses, though that assumption may not hold. In a later analysis, HLA-associated TCR beta chains were found to be more clonally expanded and to have lower generation probabilities than equally common non-associated chains. This cohort had only TCR beta chains sequenced, and the lack of alpha or paired-chain data limited which features could be detected. Correlated functional status among segregating V segments might reflect linkage disequilibrium, but an unknown experimental factor could not be ruled out. Compared with the roughly 670-donor mean, donors in an Asian-associated ancestry cluster had fewer N-insertions in productive TCRs, according to a later genetic analysis. When HLA alleles, especially DR and DQ, strongly co-occurred, attributing TCR associations to individual alleles was difficult. A total of 164 TCR beta chains were listed by the study as associated with cytomegalovirus.

In total, roughly 670 healthy bone marrow donors made up the cohort. All cohort members were sampled while nominally healthy, although unrecorded immune exposures were likely present. The donor tested CMV seropositive and was one of the 289 seropositive cohort members. Each donor provided a peripheral blood sample, and peripheral blood mononuclear cells were used for TCR beta sequencing. The Qiagen DNeasy Blood Extraction Kit was used to extract genomic DNA from the blood cell samples. Trimming at the junction amounts to 0 bases on V and 0 bases on J, and the germline ends lie 10 bases apart. Its CDR3 holds 16 amino acids, cysteine through phenylalanine. Only the CDR3 part of the read is kept: 48 bases, read in frame from the first base. CDR1 is given as SGHRS and CDR2 as YFSETQ, both from the germline V gene. The method was the immunoSEQ multiplex PCR assay. For the multiplex PCR, a mixture combining 60 forward primers for TCR Vbeta segments and 13 reverse primers for TCR Jbeta segments was used. The CDR3 region of rearranged TCR beta genes was amplified from genomic DNA with a multiplex PCR assay. The amplified TCR beta libraries were sequenced on the Illumina HiSeq System as 87-base-pair reads. From the authors' description of their analysis: A later analysis tallied some 79 million unique TCR beta chains across the 640 or so repertoires, and about 10 million of those chains were shared by two or more donors. Raw reads were error-corrected and collapsed into unique sequences with a nearest-neighbor algorithm that merged closely related sequences to remove PCR and sequencing errors. V, D and J gene segments were assigned by aligning CDR3 sequences to IMGT reference sequences. For a sequence to be retained, a match of at least six nucleotides was required to both a V gene segment and a J gene segment. Rearrangements were called productive when the CDR3 lacked stop codons and stayed in frame with V and J; all others were non-productive. Following IMGT convention, CDR3 was defined as the stretch from the second conserved V-encoded cysteine to the conserved J-encoded phenylalanine. The earlier analysis of roughly 590 of the donors excluded sequences that lacked an unambiguous match to a single V gene segment. In an earlier analysis of several hundred of the donors, V segments were called functional above 56.7% productive rearrangements and were called segregating when the between-donor standard deviation exceeded 5%. A statistical classification framework was developed to diagnose cytomegalovirus status using the catalog of TCR beta chain sequences. A later analysis assigned V and J genes by comparing TCR nucleotide sequences with IMGT/GENE-DB human TR gene sequences. The TCRdist pipeline was used in a later analysis to assign CDR3 sequences and most-parsimonious VDJ recombination scenarios. In a later analysis, each TCR beta chain was defined by its CDR3 amino acid sequence together with its V-gene family, and reads lacking a unique V-gene family were excluded. A later analysis removed several hundred highly shared, low-generation-probability nucleotide sequences to deal with suspected cross-contamination and a sequencing artifact. A later analysis calculated a clonal expansion index for each public chain from normalized within-repertoire ranks of inferred template counts. Generation probabilities in a later analysis came from a VDJ recombination model fitted to out-of-frame rearrangements, and those results were checked against IGoR. In a later analysis, TCR-TCR, TCR-HLA and TCR-CMV co-occurrence was scored with hypergeometric tests, and a repertoire-size bias correction was applied to TCR pairs. In a later analysis, false discovery rates were estimated by permuting HLA or CMV assignments 20 times. In a later analysis, co-occurring TCRs were grouped using DBSCAN, and TCRdist sequence similarity was added for clustering within HLA-allele-positive subsets. Repertoires with fewer than 30,000 or more than 120,000 public chains, plus five repertoires with anomalous nucleotide sharing, were excluded from co-occurrence clustering. TCRdb's version of the immuneACCESS table is confined to in-frame rearrangements and falls short of the full clone set. An unresolved V gene accounts for under half of the shortfall where checked; the remainder is of unknown origin. Clonal size and the V and J genes are those of that table, whereas D and trimming came from the DNA. This sample's clone table shows about 170,000 clones. The ten largest account for approximately 0.72% of the sample.

The rearranged segments are TRBV5-1 and TRBJ2-1; no D gene can be assigned with confidence. The specimen sequenced was PBMCs. The source is a woman younger than 35 in good health and CMV-seropositive. The nucleotide sequence reads TGCGCCAGCAGCTTGGCGGTTGGGCTCTCCTACAATGAGCAGTTCTTC. Its protein product is CASSLAVGLSYNEQFF.